This TCR beta chain comes out of a study of metastatic and nonmetastatic thyroid tumors. Overall study: Both malignant and benign thyroid patients supplied peripheral blood and tumor or nodule tissue samples, across which the repertoires of these patients were then compared.

CDR1 and CDR2 (germline): DFQATT, SNEGSKA (reference sequence). This CDR3 contains 14 residues. Each patient went into thyroid surgery without having received any treatment. General study results and limits: Significantly greater TCR beta diversity was reportedly found in malignant thyroid tumors than in benign nodules (in blood and tumor).

About this clone itself: The antigen remains undetermined. One end of the junction fails to match germline, which may point to a read error.

Original analysis: A papillary thyroid cancer distant-metastasis classifier was built from CDR3 differences across clinicopathological groups. TCRdb re-clonotyped the PCR reads via MiXCR. The authors' filters were not applied to this entry. The table lists about 32,000 clones, 15% to 20% of them singletons. The sequence derives from a female donor with papillary thyroid cancer or a benign thyroid nodule (not recorded which). Some clones in this sample may be carry-over from other donors' samples. The sequencing input was blood. The rearrangement joins TRBV20-1 to TRBJ2-7; D possibly uses TRBD1 or TRBD2 (5 bases each). The CDR3 is CSARSLGDSYEQYF. CDR3 nucleotide sequence: TGTAGTGCGAGAAGCTTGGGGGACTCCTACGAGCAGTACTTC.